The clone carrying this TCR beta chain came up many times. Its antigen is still unknown. Using RNA template, CDR3s of TCR alpha and beta were amplified with iRepertoire arm-PCR. One-step reverse transcription and amplification started from approximately 100-400 ng of tissue mRNA or PBMC total RNA. TCRdb itself ran the multiplex PCR reads through MiXCR, one entry per CDR3 protein. The sample records about 180,000 distinct CDR3 sequences, approximately 40% being singletons. After removal of 3 bases from V and 4 bases from J, the junction contained 4 bases not matched to a gene. Per the germline V gene, CDR1 is DFQATT and CDR2 is SNEGSKA (reference sequence). The CDR3 covers 14 residues. The record originates from a study of glioma-infiltrating T cells. Overall study findings and caveats: Above-expected tissue-blood divergence occurred in all gliomas, most in low-grade ones. Only very few CDR3 sequences appeared in both tissue and blood.

Material: glioma tissue, nonneoplastic brain tissue, or PBMCs (not recorded which). The V gene is TRBV20-1, the J gene TRBJ2-3, with 10 nucleotides matching TRBD1. The clonotype comes from a human donor with low-grade glioma or glioblastoma, undergoing nonglioma brain surgery, or in good health (not recorded which). CDR3 amino acids: CSARGTGAADTQYF. The DNA for the CDR3 is TGCAGTGCTAGGGGGACAGGGGCGGCAGATACGCAGTATTTT.